One sample yielded the 25 T cell receptor beta chains listed below, sequenced in a study of T cells in Graves' hyperthyroidism and ophthalmopathy. The TCR beta CDR3 regions underwent amplification using RNA transcripts as the source. TCR CDR3 regions were first amplified by RT-PCR with HTBI primers. Using its own MiXCR run on the multiplex PCR reads, TCRdb lists one record per CDR3 protein. The table has hundreds of thousands of distinct CDR3 sequences, approximately 16% seen once. The sample was blood. All receptors derive from a woman under 30 with Graves' hyperthyroidism.

The V and J genes are TRBV19 and TRBJ1-6; no definite D call. CDR3 length: 16 residues. Germline-derived CDR1 and CDR2 are LNHDA and SQIVND (reference sequence). The V gene lost 6 bases and the J gene lost 0 bases, with 12 bases spanning the gap. The chain's CDR3 is CASRDGVSSYNSPLHF. CDR3 sequence (DNA): TGTGCCAGTAGGGACGGAGTGAGCTCCTATAATTCACCCCTCCACTTT.

The chain carries TRBV7-9 and TRBJ2-3; D perhaps matches TRBD2 (5 bases). Germline CDR1 SEHNR, CDR2 FQNEAQ (reference sequence). This CDR3 region has 16 residues. With 5 bases removed from V and 1 base from J, the gap between germline ends came to 16 bases. CDR3 nucleotides: TGTGCCAGCAGCGTACTGGTGGGAGAGGGCACAGATACGCAGTATTTT. This translates into CASSVLVGEGTDTQYF.

The CDR3, as DNA: TGTGCCATACTGGACAGGGGTGGAGCCGGGGAGCTGTTTTTT. Protein sequence: CAILDRGGAGELFF. The chain combines TRBV10-3 with TRBJ2-2, with TRBD1 matching 9 bases. The ends lost 9 bases at V and 6 bases at J; junction bases unmatched: 8. The CDR3 loop spans 14 amino acids. Germline lookup yields CDR1 ENHRY and CDR2 SYGVKD.

This clonotype has a count of ten or more. The rearrangement uses TRBV20-1 and TRBJ1-1; D uncertain. The germline V and J ends were trimmed by 2 bases and 9 bases, with 13 bases remaining between them. CDR3 size: 12 residues. Germline lookup yields CDR1 DFQATT and CDR2 SNEGSKA (reference sequence). CDR3: CSARPNQSKAFF. The CDR3 bases are TGCAGTGCTAGACCGAATCAGTCGAAAGCTTTCTTT.

This chain links TRBV25-1 with TRBJ2-2; D unclear. The CDR3 consists of 12 residues. Trimming shortened V by 1 base and J by 4 bases, and 1 base separated the two germline ends. Looked up from germline, CDR1 is MGHDK and CDR2 is SYGVNS. The CDR3 reads CASSEFTGELFF. Written as DNA, the CDR3 is TGTGCCAGCAGTGAATTCACCGGGGAGCTGTTTTTT.

The V call is TRBV6-1, the J call TRBJ2-1; no clear D gene. Looked up from germline, CDR1 is MNHNS and CDR2 is SASEGT. The CDR3 contains 13 residues. With 7 bases removed from V and 3 bases from J, the gap between germline ends came to 10 bases. CDR3 DNA sequence: TGTGCCAGCAACTTGGACGTCTACAATGAGCAGTTCTTC. Translating it yields CASNLDVYNEQFF.

This clonotype was counted many times. The chain uses TRBV7-2 and TRBJ2-7, with TRBD2 identical over 11 bases. The CDR3 has 16 residues. CDR1 and CDR2 from the germline V gene are SGHTA and FQGNSA. V dropped 0 bases and J dropped 3; count of bases not matched to a gene: 4. The CDR3 is CASSLAATSGSYEQYF. In DNA form, the CDR3 reads TGTGCCAGCAGCTTAGCCGCAACTAGCGGGAGCTACGAGCAGTACTTC.

In the case of this clonotype: A read error is possible here, since a much larger clone lies one base away. V and J are TRBV20-1 and TRBJ2-7; 11 bases match TRBD2. V was clipped by 2 bases and J by 3 bases; unmatched bases: 21. CDR1 DFQATT and CDR2 SNEGSKA come from the germline V gene (reference sequence). The CDR3 length is 20 residues. The DNA for the CDR3 is TGCAGTGCTAGAACCTCCTTTAGCGGGAGGGTCAGTCTGCCTCTCTACGAGCAGTACTTC. This translates into CSARTSFSGRVSLPLYEQYF.

This sequence joins TRBV27 and TRBJ2-7; D may be TRBD2 (6 bases). V was cut by 5 bases and J by 0 bases, with 23 bases left in between. This CDR3 has 18 amino acids. CDR1 is MNHEY, CDR2 SMNVEV, per germline (reference sequence). DNA for the CDR3: TGTGCCAGCAGTCCCTCACGCCCACTAGCTTGGGGCTCCTACGAGCAGTACTTC. Its translation: CASSPSRPLAWGSYEQYF.

This clonotype was counted ten times or more. V gene TRBV5-1 combines with J gene TRBJ2-5, with D perhaps TRBD2 (6 bases). Germline V gene lookup returns CDR1 SGHRS and CDR2 YFSETQ. V was pared by 1 base and J by 5 bases, with 18 bases between. This CDR3 is built from 16 residues. CDR3 DNA: TGCGCCAGCAGCTTGCAGCTCGCGGGCCGGGGGGAGACCCAGTACTTC. It yields the protein CASSLQLAGRGETQYF.

There are a few counts of this clonotype. J is TRBJ2-7 and V is TRBV4-3, with D perhaps TRBD2 (6 bases). The CDR3 consists of 15 residues. The V end lost 0 bases, the J end lost 1 base, and 10 bases lay between the germline ends. From germline, CDR1 is LGHNA and CDR2 YSLEER. The CDR3 sequence: CASSQDRGTSYEQYF. The DNA of the CDR3 is TGCGCCAGCAGCCAAGACCGGGGGACTTCCTACGAGCAGTACTTC.

The sample holds many counts of this clonotype. The J gene is TRBJ2-5, the V gene TRBV7-2; 7 positions match TRBD1. Germline values: CDR1 SGHTA, CDR2 FQGNSA. There are 16 residues in the CDR3. V shed 5 bases, J shed 1 base, and the junction held 10 bases outside the gene matches. CDR3 DNA: TGTGCCAGCAGCCCAGGGGGTGTCCTGGCCCAAGAGACCCAGTACTTC. Protein: CASSPGGVLAQETQYF.

In nucleotides, the CDR3 is TGTGCCAGCAGCTTGGGGGGGGGGGCCCAGTACTTC. This gives the protein CASSLGGGAQYF. This sequence joins TRBV2 and TRBJ2-5, with 7 bases matching TRBD2. CDR1 is SNHLY, CDR2 FYNNEI, per germline. Trimming at V came to 6 bases and at J to 9 bases, leaving 7 bases not matched to a gene. The CDR3 covers 12 residues. The whole variable domain, filled in from reference TRBV2 and TRBJ2-5, reads EPEVTQTPSHQVTQMGQEVILRCVPISNHLYFYWYRQILGQKVEFLVSFYNNEISEKSEIFDDQFSVERPDGSNFTLKIRSTKLEDSAMYFCASSLGGGAQYFGPGTRLLVL.

This clonotype has only a few counts. The J gene is TRBJ2-5, the V gene TRBV19; TRBD2 matches 10 bases. Germline trimming cut 5 bases from V and 5 bases from J; bases unmatched to any gene: 17. The germline CDR1 and CDR2 sequences are LNHDA and SQIVND (reference sequence). The CDR3 totals 18 residues. DNA of the CDR3: TGTGCCAGTAGTCCCCAGTGGGGCACTAGCGGGGACTTGGAGACCCAGTACTTC. Its translation is CASSPQWGTSGDLETQYF.

This clonotype was seen only a few times. This chain connects TRBV19 to TRBJ2-1; 12 bases align to TRBD2. This CDR3 is built from 19 residues. Germline assignment: CDR1 LNHDA and CDR2 SQIVND (reference sequence). V was pared by 1 base and J by 1 base, with 8 bases of the junction left unmatched. Written as DNA, the CDR3 is TGTGCCAGTAGTATAGGTCGGCTAGCGGGAGGGCCTTCCTACAATGAGCAGTTCTTC. Residues: CASSIGRLAGGPSYNEQFF.

This clonotype was found a few times. The chain joins TRBV4-1 to TRBJ2-7; D is ambiguous. The germline CDR1 and CDR2 sequences are MGHRA and YSYEKL. V was cut by 3 bases and J by 5 bases, with 14 bases left in between. This CDR3 has 14 residues. CDR3 region: CASSHLARRHEQYF. CDR3 in DNA: TGCGCCAGCAGCCACCTGGCCCGGCGCCACGAGCAGTACTTC.

J is TRBJ2-2 and V is TRBV12-3 or TRBV12-4; TRBD2 agrees at 7 bases. V was clipped by 0 bases and J by 4 bases; unmatched bases: 17. This CDR3 has 20 residues. Here the CDR3 reads CASSLAGWSGETFSTGELFF. The DNA for the CDR3 is TGTGCCAGCAGTTTAGCTGGGTGGAGCGGGGAGACCTTTTCCACCGGGGAGCTGTTTTTT.

The J gene is TRBJ1-4, the V gene TRBV11-2, with 8 bases that match TRBD1. This CDR3 has 18 amino acids. CDR1 is SGHAT, CDR2 FQNNGV, per germline. J lost 2 bases, V lost 1 base, and 9 bases had no gene match. The CDR3 DNA sequence: TGTGCCAGCAGCTTAGGGGACAGGCCTCATGGGACTAATGAAAAACTGTTTTTT. As protein: CASSLGDRPHGTNEKLFF.

This clonotype was counted between two and nine times. The V and J genes are TRBV20-1 and TRBJ2-2; D may be TRBD2 (5 bases). The V end was cut by 3 bases, the J end by 1 base, with 6 bases between. CDR1 and CDR2 (germline): DFQATT, SNEGSKA (reference sequence). This CDR3 has 13 residues. The CDR3 bases are TGCAGTGCTAGCGGGGAGAACACCGGGGAGCTGTTTTTT. It specifies CSASGENTGELFF.

The V gene is TRBV6-9, the J gene TRBJ2-7; tentatively, D is TRBD1 (5 bases). The V end lost 4 bases, the J end lost 1 base, and 14 bases lay between the germline ends. This CDR3 region has 15 residues. Germline-derived CDR1 and CDR2 are MNHGY and SVAAGI. The CDR3 loop reads CASSWQGLKSYEQYF. CDR3 nucleotides: TGTGCCAGCAGTTGGCAGGGTCTCAAATCCTACGAGCAGTACTTC.

This clonotype was observed many times. V and J are TRBV2 and TRBJ2-5; 9 bases line up with TRBD2. V lost 6 bases to trimming and J lost 2 bases; unmatched junction nucleotides: 7. This CDR3 spans 15 amino acids. Germline V lookup: CDR1 SNHLY, CDR2 FYNNEI. The CDR3 DNA reads as TGTGCCAGCAGACGGCGGGGGGGATCACAAGAGACCCAGTACTTC. As protein: CASRRRGGSQETQYF.

This clonotype showed up just a few times. V is TRBV6-2 or TRBV6-3 and J is TRBJ1-2; no clear D gene. V was trimmed by 6 bases and J by 4 bases, leaving 12 bases between them. The germline V gene encodes CDR1 MNHEY and CDR2 SVGEGT. The CDR3 spans 13 residues. CDR3 region: CASSRSEAYGYTF. For the CDR3, the DNA is TGTGCCAGCAGCAGGTCAGAAGCCTATGGCTACACCTTC.

The chain carries TRBV16 and TRBJ2-5; D call uncertain. Germline CDR1 reads KGHSY; CDR2 reads FQNENV. V lost 2 bases and J lost 4, with 8 bases in between. This CDR3 region has 13 residues. CDR3 protein: CASSQKTAETQYF. In nucleotides, the CDR3 is TGTGCCAGCAGCCAAAAAACAGCAGAGACCCAGTACTTC.

The genes are TRBV20-1 and TRBJ2-3; D might be TRBD2 (7 bases). V dropped 6 bases and J dropped 2 bases, with 15 bases sitting between them. Germline values: CDR1 DFQATT, CDR2 SNEGSKA (reference sequence). CDR3 length equals 14 residues. CDR3 sequence reads: CSAGGGTTTDTQYF. CDR3 coding DNA: TGCAGTGCGGGAGGGGGTACCACCACAGATACGCAGTATTTT.

This clonotype was seen just once. CDR3 nucleotides: TGTGCCACCAGTGCGCCGGGACAGGGATTCACAGATACGCAGTATTTT. This gives the protein CATSAPGQGFTDTQYF. The chain couples TRBV24-1 to TRBJ2-3; 9 bases agree with TRBD1. The CDR3 has 16 amino acids. Germline lookup yields CDR1 KGHDR and CDR2 SFDVKD. Germline trimming cut 5 bases from V and 2 bases from J; bases unmatched to any gene: 7.